The 21 T cell receptor beta chains presented below share a single source sample, sequenced in a study of CD8+ T cells in alopecia areata. Regarding treatment: oral pan-JAK inhibitor, 5-10 mg twice daily. After isolation, RNA underwent reverse transcription to generate cDNA as the sequencing template. Sequencing was performed with immunoSEQ multiplex PCR; in TCRdb, only in-frame clones are kept and a portion is missing. The sample holds about 190,000 clones, over 55% seen once. The sequences come from CD4+ T cells sorted from blood, collected at week 24, from a patient treated with tofacitinib. The source is a human donor with alopecia areata.

The chain couples TRBV7-2 to TRBJ2-3; possibly TRBD1 or TRBD2 for D (6 bases each). With 2 bases removed from V and 0 bases from J, the gap between germline ends came to 12 bases. In germline, CDR1 is SGHTA, CDR2 FQGNSA. This CDR3 has 16 amino acids. In DNA form, the CDR3 reads TGTGCCAGCAGCTTACTCGCGGGGACAAGCACAGATACGCAGTATTTT. As protein: CASSLLAGTSTDTQYF.

This sequence joins TRBV2 and TRBJ2-3, with a possible D match to TRBD1 (6 bases). The CDR3 length is 14 residues. Trimming removed 8 bases at V and 2 bases at J, with 14 bases between. Germline lookup yields CDR1 SNHLY and CDR2 FYNNEI. CDR3 DNA: TGTGCCAGCCCACGACAGGAGCTCACAGATACGCAGTATTTT. This encodes CASPRQELTDTQYF.

This clone occurred a few times. V gene TRBV11-3 combines with J gene TRBJ1-2; 10 bases are shared with TRBD1. J was trimmed by 3 bases and V by 5 bases; bases with no gene match: 3. The germline V gene encodes CDR1 SGHNT and CDR2 YENEEA. This CDR3 contains 14 residues. CDR3 residues: CASSPGQGDYGYTF. The CDR3, as DNA: TGTGCCAGCAGCCCAGGACAGGGGGACTATGGCTACACCTTC.

This clone has only a few counts. V gene TRBV29-1 combines with J gene TRBJ2-3, with TRBD2 matching over 8 bases. CDR1 SQVTM and CDR2 ANQGSEA come from the germline V gene. With V trimmed by 7 bases and J by 4 bases, 7 bases remained unmatched. This CDR3 region has 13 residues. CDR3 in DNA: TGCAGCGGCGAAGCGGGGGCACCAGATACGCAGTATTTT. This encodes CSGEAGAPDTQYF.

As regards this clone: Additional DNA sequences in this sample encode the identical CDR3. This chain joins TRBV5-1 and TRBJ2-5, with D unclear. CDR3 length: 13 residues. Deletions cut 0 bases from V and 0 bases from J, with 3 bases between. Germline lookup yields CDR1 SGHRS and CDR2 YFSETQ. The CDR3 here is CASSLGYQETQYF. The CDR3 DNA reads as TGCGCCAGCAGCTTGGGATACCAAGAGACCCAGTACTTC.

V gene TRBV30 combines with J gene TRBJ1-6; the D gene is possibly TRBD1 (6 bases). CDR1 is GTSNPN and CDR2 is SVGIG in the germline V gene (reference sequence). CDR3 size: 15 residues. V was trimmed by 0 bases and J by 9 bases, leaving 15 bases between them. The CDR3 nucleotides are TGTGCCTGGAGTGTTGCCAGGGGAAGAGTTTCACCCCTCCACTTT. Its translation: CAWSVARGRVSPLHF. The whole variable domain, remainder taken from reference TRBV30 and TRBJ1-6, is SQTIHQWPATLVQPVGSPLSLECTVEGTSNPNLYWYRQAAGRGLQLLFYSVGIGQISSEVPQNLSASRPQDRQFILSSKKLLLSDSGFYLCAWSVARGRVSPLHFGNGTRLTVT.

This clone was seen just once. The CDR3 bases are TGCAGCGTTGTTTTACAGGGTTGGTATGGCTACACCTTC. Encoded protein: CSVVLQGWYGYTF. The chain carries TRBV29-1 and TRBJ1-2; tentatively, D is TRBD1 (6 bases). This CDR3 is built from 13 residues. V was shortened by 4 bases and J by 5 bases, with 14 bases between the two germline ends. CDR1 SQVTM and CDR2 ANQGSEA come from the germline V gene. Full variable domain (remainder filled in from reference TRBV29-1 and TRBJ1-2): SAVISQKPSRDICQRGTSLTIQCQVDSQVTMMFWYRQQPGQSLTLIATANQGSEATYESGFVIDKFPISRPNLTFSTLTVSNMSPEDSSIYLCSVVLQGWYGYTFGSGTRLTVV.

This clone showed up just once. The J gene is TRBJ1-2, the V gene TRBV29-1; D uncertain. Trimming stripped 4 bases from V and 2 bases from J, with 14 bases between. The germline V gene encodes CDR1 SQVTM and CDR2 ANQGSEA. The CDR3 spans 14 residues. The CDR3 reads CSVGYLASNYGYTF. CDR3 DNA sequence: TGCAGCGTTGGGTACCTAGCCTCAAACTATGGCTACACCTTC.

The chain combines TRBV6-6 with TRBJ1-3, with a weak D call TRBD1 (5 bases). Germline V CDR1 and CDR2: MNHNY, SVGAGI (reference sequence). V lost 4 bases, J lost 2 bases, and 9 bases lay in between. This CDR3 has 14 amino acids. CDR3 loop: CASSLLGAGNTIYF. The CDR3 DNA reads as TGTGCCAGCAGTTTACTAGGGGCTGGAAACACCATATATTTT.

This clone was observed a few times. This chain connects TRBV29-1 to TRBJ1-2, with D hard to call. Germline V lookup: CDR1 SQVTM, CDR2 ANQGSEA. The CDR3 runs 14 residues. V lost 6 bases to trimming and J lost 4 bases, with 18 bases between them. Written as DNA, the CDR3 is TGCAGCGTCCCCCCGTCCAGACCTCCCTATGGCTACACCTTC. Translating gives CSVPPSRPPYGYTF.

The chain joins TRBV5-6 to TRBJ2-7, with D uncertain. Trimming cost V 2 bases and J 6 bases, with 12 bases left between them. Per germline, CDR1 SGHDT and CDR2 YYEEEE. This CDR3 contains 13 residues. The CDR3 protein is CASSFGPSGEQYF. The CDR3 nucleotides are TGTGCCAGCAGCTTCGGGCCAAGTGGCGAGCAGTACTTC.

This chain connects TRBV2 to TRBJ2-6; D possibly corresponds to TRBD2 (6 bases). CDR1 and CDR2 from the germline V gene are SNHLY and FYNNEI. The V end lost 3 bases, the J end lost 2 bases, and 8 bases lay between the germline ends. The CDR3 runs to 15 residues. The CDR3 loop is CASSEEGPGANVLTF. CDR3 DNA sequence: TGTGCCAGCAGTGAGGAGGGGCCTGGGGCCAACGTCCTGACTTTC.

The chain joins TRBV5-4 to TRBJ2-7; TRBD1 matches 9 bases. Germline assignment: CDR1 SGHNT and CDR2 YYREEE (reference sequence). CDR3 size: 14 residues. V shed 3 bases and J 4 bases; nucleotides not matched to a gene: 5. The CDR3 bases are TGTGCCAGCAGCTGGGGACAGGGAGAATACGAGCAGTACTTC. Protein: CASSWGQGEYEQYF.

This rearrangement joins TRBV11-2 to TRBJ2-1, with TRBD1 matching 9 bases. The ends lost 0 bases at V and 9 bases at J; junction bases unmatched: 9. The CDR3 runs 16 residues. From germline, CDR1 is SGHAT and CDR2 FQNNGV. The DNA for the CDR3 is TGTGCCAGCAGCTTAGATCCCGACAGGGGGATAACTGAGCAGTTCTTC. Residues: CASSLDPDRGITEQFF. Supplemented by reference TRBV11-2 and TRBJ2-1, the full variable domain reads EAGVAQSPRYKIIEKRQSVAFWCNPISGHATLYWYQQILGQGPKLLIQFQNNGVVDDSQLPKDRFSAERLKGVDSTLKIQPAKLEDSAVYLCASSLDPDRGITEQFFGPGTRLTVL.

V usage is TRBV5-1 and J usage is TRBJ2-3, with a possible D match to TRBD2 (6 bases). The CDR3 is 12 residues long. The germline CDR1 and CDR2 sequences are SGHRS and YFSETQ. Trimming removed 4 bases at V and 6 bases at J, with 9 bases between. The CDR3 nucleotides read TGCGCCAGCAGCCCGGGGGAGGATACGCAGTATTTT. This sequence encodes CASSPGEDTQYF.

The chain employs TRBV18 and TRBJ2-2; D is unresolved. This CDR3 has 13 amino acids. V lost 5 bases and J 4 bases, leaving 8 bases between the germline ends. Germline CDR1 is KGHSH and CDR2 is LQKENI. The CDR3 sequence: CASSSSATGELFF. Written as DNA, the CDR3 is TGTGCCAGCTCATCTTCCGCCACCGGGGAGCTGTTTTTT.

The chain combines TRBV29-1 with TRBJ2-3; possible D gene TRBD1, 6 bases. Germline CDR1 SQVTM, CDR2 ANQGSEA. The CDR3 has 12 amino acids. The ends were cut back, 7 bases at V and 0 bases at J, with 8 bases in the middle. The DNA for the CDR3 is TGCAGCGGGGGGCGAAGCACAGATACGCAGTATTTT. Translated, it gives CSGGRSTDTQYF.

This chain uses TRBV30 with TRBJ1-3; D uncertain. V lost 4 bases, J lost 4 bases, and 17 bases lay in between. The CDR3 is 15 residues long. From germline, CDR1 is GTSNPN and CDR2 SVGIG (reference sequence). CDR3 bases: TGTGCCTGGAACCGGCGATCCTTAGGCGGAAACACCATATATTTT. Its protein product is CAWNRRSLGGNTIYF.

The chain employs TRBV11-2 and TRBJ2-5, with D hard to call. With 4 bases removed from V and 7 bases from J, the gap between germline ends came to 19 bases. Germline assignment: CDR1 SGHAT and CDR2 FQNNGV. The CDR3 sequence is 15 residues long. The CDR3 DNA sequence: TGTGCCAGCAGCTCACTGGGCCGCTCACGGGCGACCCAGTACTTC. Protein product: CASSSLGRSRATQYF.

The V call is TRBV29-1, the J call TRBJ2-4; D uncertain. The germline V and J ends were trimmed by 7 bases and 0 bases, with 16 bases remaining between them. Germline V CDR1 and CDR2: SQVTM, ANQGSEA. CDR3 length: 15 amino acids. CDR3 nucleotides: TGCAGCGCTACCAGAGGATCTTTAGCCAAAAACATTCAGTACTTC. It encodes CSATRGSLAKNIQYF.

This clone has only a few counts. The chain has TRBV21-1 and TRBJ1-1; TRBD1 is the table's D call, not checked against the DNA. TRBV21-1 is a listed pseudogene. The CDR3 spans 15 residues. CDR3 sequence (DNA): TGTGCCAGCAGCGCACCCAGGGGACGGAACACTGAAGCTTTCTTT. The encoded protein is CASSAPRGRNTEAFF.